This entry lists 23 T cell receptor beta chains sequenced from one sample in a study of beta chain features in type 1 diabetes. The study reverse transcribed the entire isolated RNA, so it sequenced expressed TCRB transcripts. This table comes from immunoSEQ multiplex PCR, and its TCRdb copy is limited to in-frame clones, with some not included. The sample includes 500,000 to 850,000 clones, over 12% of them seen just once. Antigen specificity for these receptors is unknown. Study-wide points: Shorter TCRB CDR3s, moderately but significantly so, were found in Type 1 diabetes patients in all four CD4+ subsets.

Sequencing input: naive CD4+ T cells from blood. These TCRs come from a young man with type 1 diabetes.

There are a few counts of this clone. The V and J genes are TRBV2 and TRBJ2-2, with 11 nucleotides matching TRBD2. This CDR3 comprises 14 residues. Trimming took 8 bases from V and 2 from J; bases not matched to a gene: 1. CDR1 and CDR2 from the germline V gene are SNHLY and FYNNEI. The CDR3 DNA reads TGTGCCAGCCGACTAGCGGGAAACACCGGGGAGCTGTTTTTT. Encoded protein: CASRLAGNTGELFF.

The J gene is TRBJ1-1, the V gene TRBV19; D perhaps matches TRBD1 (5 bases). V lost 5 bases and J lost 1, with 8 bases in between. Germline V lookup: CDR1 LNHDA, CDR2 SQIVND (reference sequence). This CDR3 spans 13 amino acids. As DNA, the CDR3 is TGTGCCAGTAGTCAGACAGAGAACACTGAAGCTTTCTTT. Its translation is CASSQTENTEAFF.

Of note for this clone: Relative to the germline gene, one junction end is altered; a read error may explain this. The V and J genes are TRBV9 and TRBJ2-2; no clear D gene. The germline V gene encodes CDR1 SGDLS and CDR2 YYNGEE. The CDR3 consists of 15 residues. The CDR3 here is CASSVETSPTRELFF. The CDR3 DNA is TGTGCCAGCAGCGTAGAAACCTCGCCCACCCGGGAGCTGTTTTTT.

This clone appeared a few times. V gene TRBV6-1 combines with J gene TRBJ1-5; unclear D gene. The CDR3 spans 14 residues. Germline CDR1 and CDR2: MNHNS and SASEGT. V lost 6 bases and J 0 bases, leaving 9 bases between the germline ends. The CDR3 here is CASRDLVSNQPQHF. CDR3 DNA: TGTGCCAGCAGGGATCTGGTTAGCAATCAGCCCCAGCATTTT.

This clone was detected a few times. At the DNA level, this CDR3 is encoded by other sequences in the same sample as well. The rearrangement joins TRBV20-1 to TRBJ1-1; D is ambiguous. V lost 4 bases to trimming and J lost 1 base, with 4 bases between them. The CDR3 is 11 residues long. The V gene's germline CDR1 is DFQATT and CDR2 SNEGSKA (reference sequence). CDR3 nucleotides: TGCAGTGCTACAGAGAACACTGAAGCTTTCTTT. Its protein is CSATENTEAFF.

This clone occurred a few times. In DNA form, the CDR3 reads TGCGCCAGCAGCCAAGATAGGGTCTACAATCAGCCCCAGCATTTT. It codes for CASSQDRVYNQPQHF. The gene calls are TRBV4-3 and TRBJ1-5; D unclear. V shed 0 bases and J shed 3 bases, with 9 bases lying between them. The CDR3 loop spans 15 amino acids. Looked up from germline, CDR1 is LGHNA and CDR2 is YSLEER.

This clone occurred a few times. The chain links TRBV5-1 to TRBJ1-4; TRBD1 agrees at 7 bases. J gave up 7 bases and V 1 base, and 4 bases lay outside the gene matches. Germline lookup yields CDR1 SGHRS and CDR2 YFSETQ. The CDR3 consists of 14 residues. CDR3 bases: TGCGCCAGCAGCTTGAACAGGGGTCGTGAAAAACTGTTTTTT. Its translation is CASSLNRGREKLFF. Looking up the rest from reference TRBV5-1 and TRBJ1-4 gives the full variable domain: KAGVTQTPRYLIKTRGQQVTLSCSPISGHRSVSWYQQTPGQGLQFLFEYFSETQRNKGNFPGRFSGRQFSNSRSEMNVSTLELGDSALYLCASSLNRGREKLFFGSGTQLSVL.

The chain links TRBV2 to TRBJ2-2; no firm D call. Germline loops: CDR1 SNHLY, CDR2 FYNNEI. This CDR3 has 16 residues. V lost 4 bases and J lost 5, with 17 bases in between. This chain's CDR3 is CASSGPGLGSTGELFF. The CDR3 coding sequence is TGTGCCAGCAGTGGACCCGGGTTGGGGTCAACCGGGGAGCTGTTTTTT.

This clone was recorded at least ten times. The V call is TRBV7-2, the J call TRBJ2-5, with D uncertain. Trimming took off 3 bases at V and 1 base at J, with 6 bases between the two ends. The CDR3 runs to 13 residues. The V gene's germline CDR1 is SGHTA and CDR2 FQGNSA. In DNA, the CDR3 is TGTGCCAGCAGCTTCCCCAGCCAAGAGACCCAGTACTTC. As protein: CASSFPSQETQYF.

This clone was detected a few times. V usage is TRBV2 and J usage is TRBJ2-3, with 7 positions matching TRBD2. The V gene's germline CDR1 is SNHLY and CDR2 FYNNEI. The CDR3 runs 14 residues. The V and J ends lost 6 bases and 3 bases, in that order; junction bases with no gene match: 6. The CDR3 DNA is TGTGCCAGCAGGGTAGCGGGTTCTACAGATACGCAGTATTTT. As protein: CASRVAGSTDTQYF.

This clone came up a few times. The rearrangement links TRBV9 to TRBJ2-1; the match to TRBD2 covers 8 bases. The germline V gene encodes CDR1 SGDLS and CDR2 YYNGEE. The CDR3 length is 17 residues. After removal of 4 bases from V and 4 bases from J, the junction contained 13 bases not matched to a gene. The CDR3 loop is CASSPGGVAGRYNEQFF. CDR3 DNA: TGTGCCAGCAGCCCCGGGGGGGTAGCGGGGAGATACAATGAGCAGTTCTTC. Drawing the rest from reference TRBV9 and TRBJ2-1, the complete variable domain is DSGVTQTPKHLITATGQRVTLRCSPRSGDLSVYWYQQSLDQGLQFLIQYYNGEERAKGNILERFSAQQFPDLHSELNLSSLELGDSALYFCASSPGGVAGRYNEQFFGPGTRLTVL.

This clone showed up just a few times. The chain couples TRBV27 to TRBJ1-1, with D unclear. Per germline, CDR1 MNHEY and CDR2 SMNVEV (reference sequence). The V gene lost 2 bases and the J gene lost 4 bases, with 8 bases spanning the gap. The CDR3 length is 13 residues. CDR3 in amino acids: CASSLRESTEAFF. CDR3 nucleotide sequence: TGTGCCAGCAGTTTAAGGGAGAGCACTGAAGCTTTCTTT.

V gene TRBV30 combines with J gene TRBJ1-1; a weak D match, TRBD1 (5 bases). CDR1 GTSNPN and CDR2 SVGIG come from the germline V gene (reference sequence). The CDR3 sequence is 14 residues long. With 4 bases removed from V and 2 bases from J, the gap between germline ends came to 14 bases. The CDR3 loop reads CAWNEGLTNTEAFF. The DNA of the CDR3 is TGTGCCTGGAATGAGGGACTAACCAACACTGAAGCTTTCTTT.

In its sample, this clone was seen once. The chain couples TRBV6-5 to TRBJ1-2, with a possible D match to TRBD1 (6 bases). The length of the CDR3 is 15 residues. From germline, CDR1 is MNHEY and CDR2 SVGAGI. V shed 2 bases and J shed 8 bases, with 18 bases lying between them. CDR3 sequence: CASSYTGARGHGYTF. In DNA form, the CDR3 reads TGTGCCAGCAGTTACACTGGGGCCAGGGGACACGGCTACACCTTC.

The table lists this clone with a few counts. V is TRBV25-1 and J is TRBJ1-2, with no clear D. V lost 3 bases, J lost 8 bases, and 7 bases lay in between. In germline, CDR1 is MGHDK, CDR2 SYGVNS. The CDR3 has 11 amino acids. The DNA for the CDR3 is TGTGCCAGCAGTGAGGGGAGGGGCTACACCTTC. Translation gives CASSEGRGYTF.

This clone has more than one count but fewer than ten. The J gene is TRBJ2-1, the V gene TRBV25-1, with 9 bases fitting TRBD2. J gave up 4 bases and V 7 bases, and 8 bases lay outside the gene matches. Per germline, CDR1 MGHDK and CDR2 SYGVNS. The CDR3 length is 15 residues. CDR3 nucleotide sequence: TGTGCCAGCACTCGGGGGCTAGCGGGGTACAATGAGCAGTTCTTC. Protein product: CASTRGLAGYNEQFF.

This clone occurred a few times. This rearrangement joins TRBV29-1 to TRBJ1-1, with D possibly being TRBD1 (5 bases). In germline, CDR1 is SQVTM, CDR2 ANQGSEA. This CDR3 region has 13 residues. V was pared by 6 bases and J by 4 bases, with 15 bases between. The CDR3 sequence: CSVLQVPLTEAFF. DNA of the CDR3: TGCAGCGTCCTACAGGTACCTCTCACTGAAGCTTTCTTT.

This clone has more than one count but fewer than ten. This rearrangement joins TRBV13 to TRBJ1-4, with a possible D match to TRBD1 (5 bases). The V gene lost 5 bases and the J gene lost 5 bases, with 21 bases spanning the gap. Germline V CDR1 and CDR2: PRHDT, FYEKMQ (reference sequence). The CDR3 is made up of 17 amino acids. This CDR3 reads CASSPLLRWGGNEKLFF. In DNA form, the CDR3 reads TGTGCCAGCAGCCCCCTCTTGCGTTGGGGGGGGAATGAAAAACTGTTTTTT. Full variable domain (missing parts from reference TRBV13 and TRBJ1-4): AAGVIQSPRHLIKEKRETATLKCYPIPRHDTVYWYQQGPGQDPQFLISFYEKMQSDKGSIPDRFSAQQFSDYHSELNMSSLELGDSALYFCASSPLLRWGGNEKLFFGSGTQLSVL.

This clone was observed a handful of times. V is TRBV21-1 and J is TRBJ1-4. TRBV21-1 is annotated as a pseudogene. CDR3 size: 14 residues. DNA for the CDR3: TGTGCCAGCAGCAAAGATACGAGCAACGAAAAACTGTTTTTT. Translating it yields CASSKDTSNEKLFF.

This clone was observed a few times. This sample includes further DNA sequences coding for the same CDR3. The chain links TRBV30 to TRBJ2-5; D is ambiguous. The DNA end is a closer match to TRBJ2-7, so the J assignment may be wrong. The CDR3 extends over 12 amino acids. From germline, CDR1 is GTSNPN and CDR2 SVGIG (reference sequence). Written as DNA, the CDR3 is TGTGCCTGGAGTGTTGGCAGCTACGAGCAGTACTTC. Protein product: CAWSVGSYEQYF.

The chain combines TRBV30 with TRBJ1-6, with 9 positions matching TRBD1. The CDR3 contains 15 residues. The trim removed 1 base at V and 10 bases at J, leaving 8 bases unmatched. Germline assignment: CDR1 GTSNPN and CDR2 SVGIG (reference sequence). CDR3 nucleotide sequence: TGTGCCTGGAGTGCTAGGGGACAGGGTATATCACCCCTCCACTTT. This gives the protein CAWSARGQGISPLHF.

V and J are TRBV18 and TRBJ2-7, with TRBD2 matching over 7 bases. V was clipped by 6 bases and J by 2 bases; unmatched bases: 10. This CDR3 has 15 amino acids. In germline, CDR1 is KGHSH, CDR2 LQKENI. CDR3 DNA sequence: TGTGCCAGCTCTCCCGACGGGGGGTCGACCTACGAGCAGTACTTC. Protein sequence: CASSPDGGSTYEQYF.

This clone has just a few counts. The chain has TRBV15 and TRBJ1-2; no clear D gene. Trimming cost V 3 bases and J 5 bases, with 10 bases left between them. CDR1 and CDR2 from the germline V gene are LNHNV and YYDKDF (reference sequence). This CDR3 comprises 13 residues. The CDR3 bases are TGTGCCACCAGCAGGGCGCGGGAATATGGCTACACCTTC. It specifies CATSRAREYGYTF.